A selection of T cell receptor beta chains follows, all from one sample in a study of high-grade serous ovarian cancer treatment subgroups. Sequenced by immunoSEQ multiplex PCR; TCRdb stores in-frame clones only, minus some. This table holds more than 35,000 clones, 75% to 85% found once. The sequenced material came from tumor tissue. The receptors here all came from a human donor with high-grade serous ovarian cancer. CDR3s include the opening cysteine and the closing phenylalanine or tryptophan. Fields, in order: J gene, V gene, CDR3 protein.

TRBJ2-3	TRBV4-3	CASSQEGLNFYTQYF
TRBJ2-2	TRBV7-9	CASSLGSYTGELFF
TRBJ2-7	TRBV7-2	CASSRTSALGEQYF
TRBJ1-4	TRBV25-1	CASSEPGGQNEKLFF
TRBJ1-2	TRBV7-2	CASSFSGQTGFYGYTF
TRBJ1-5	TRBV6-6	CASVRGVDQPQHF
TRBJ2-5	TRBV30	CAWSVNRETQYF
TRBJ1-4	TRBV27	CASSFFGVREKLFF
TRBJ1-2	TRBV28	CASRTKALDTYYGYTF
TRBJ2-7	TRBV28	CASSVSASYYEQYF
TRBJ2-1	TRBV19	CASSGGCSYNEQFF
TRBJ1-1	TRBV5-4	CASSLGGTGNKAFF
TRBJ2-5	TRBV11-3	CASSLGGQETQYF
TRBJ1-4	TRBV7-9	CASSSTGSGEKLFF
TRBJ2-3	TRBV7-2	CASSLASTDTQYF
TRBJ2-1	TRBV7-9	CASNLAGTSGTEQFF
TRBJ1-1	TRBV11-3	CASSSRDTEAFF
TRBJ1-2	TRBV2	CASREGSRGYTF
TRBJ1-2	TRBV19	CASSISGTGEANYGYTF
TRBJ1-2	TRBV6-6	CASSYGGASSYGYTF
TRBJ2-5	TRBV2	CASSDPGLAGGQYF
TRBJ2-5	TRBV6-5	CASHKNRVPQETQYF
TRBJ1-5	TRBV4-1	CASSQEYRGVQPQHF